This T cell receptor beta chain comes out of a study of T cell responses to AZD1222 COVID-19 vaccine. About this clone: What it recognizes is unknown.

Study results and limitations: Repertoire sampling happened only post peak T cell response.

Using immunoSEQ multiplex PCR, the repertoire was profiled, and TCRdb retains in-frame clones only, with some absent. The sample carries 120,000 to 150,000 clones, about 86% recorded once. The length of the CDR3 is 16 residues. Germline V lookup: CDR1 KGHSH, CDR2 LQKENI. The germline V and J ends were trimmed by 0 bases and 5 bases, with 14 bases remaining between them. This clonotype was sampled from an adult who received the AZD1222 COVID-19 vaccine. The chain uses TRBV18 and TRBJ2-1, with a possible D match to TRBD2 (5 bases). This sample comprised peripheral blood, obtained 28 days after the second AZD1222 dose. Written as DNA, the CDR3 is TGTGCCAGCTCACCACCGGGGAGCGTAGGAAACAATGAGCAGTTCTTC. It codes for CASSPPGSVGNNEQFF.